One sample yielded the 14 T cell receptor beta chains listed below, sequenced in a study of memory CD8 T cells in hepatitis C reinfection. Sample time point: peak reinfection, 3 to 8 weeks after reinfection detection. No in vitro expansion preceded TCR sequencing of the sorted cells. The table came from immunoSEQ multiplex PCR; TCRdb's copy has only in-frame clones and leaves some out. The sample contains 35,000 to 50,000 clones, around 89% of which appear only once. Sequenced material: naive CD8+ T cells sorted from blood. These receptors came from a man aged 18-30 years with hepatitis C virus infection.

The chain has TRBV11-3 and TRBJ2-7, with D tentatively TRBD1 (6 bases). V dropped 0 bases and J dropped 6 bases, with 6 bases sitting between them. Germline V gives CDR1 SGHNT, CDR2 YENEEA. The CDR3 spans 12 residues. CDR3 bases: TGTGCCAGCAGCTTAGAAGGGGGCGAGCAGTACTTC. It specifies CASSLEGGEQYF.

J is TRBJ1-1 and V is TRBV6-5, with D unresolved. V was trimmed by 10 bases and J by 5 bases, leaving 11 bases between them. Germline CDR1 reads MNHEY; CDR2 reads SVGAGI. The CDR3 is made up of 11 amino acids. The CDR3 loop is CATLRGTEAFF. CDR3 sequence (DNA): TGTGCCACCCTACGGGGTACTGAAGCTTTCTTT.

This chain joins TRBV7-6 and TRBJ2-7; no reliable D call. Germline values: CDR1 SGHVS, CDR2 FNYEAQ. The V and J ends lost 2 bases and 0 bases respectively, with 5 bases between them. The CDR3 extends over 13 amino acids. The CDR3 sequence: CASSLHSSYEQYF. The CDR3 DNA follows: TGTGCCAGCAGCTTACATAGCTCCTACGAGCAGTACTTC.

The chain employs TRBV5-5 and TRBJ1-5; 8 bases line up with TRBD1. The CDR3 consists of 15 residues. Unmatched junction bases numbered 3, after V lost 4 bases and J lost 0 bases. Germline CDR1 is SGHKS and CDR2 is YYEKEE (reference sequence). This CDR3 reads CASSPTGASNQPQHF. For the CDR3, the DNA is TGTGCCAGCAGCCCGACAGGGGCTAGCAATCAGCCCCAGCATTTT.

V usage is TRBV27 and J usage is TRBJ2-7; 11 bases align to TRBD1. The germline V gene encodes CDR1 MNHEY and CDR2 SMNVEV (reference sequence). The V and J ends lost 0 bases and 2 bases, in that order; junction bases with no gene match: 0. The CDR3 loop spans 15 amino acids. Here the CDR3 DNA reads TGTGCCAGCAGTTTATCGGGACAGGGGGCCTACGAGCAGTACTTC. Protein sequence: CASSLSGQGAYEQYF.

V is TRBV11-2 and J is TRBJ2-1, with 15 positions matching TRBD2. Trimming took 0 bases from V and 9 from J; bases not matched to a gene: 6. The germline CDR1 and CDR2 sequences are SGHAT and FQNNGV. The CDR3 is 17 residues long. The CDR3 coding sequence is TGTGCCAGCAGCTTAGATGGGACTAGCGGGGGGAGGGGTGAGCAGTTCTTC. Translating it yields CASSLDGTSGGRGEQFF.

This chain's CDR3 is CASTWTSGSFDEQFF. In DNA, the CDR3 is TGTGCCAGCACCTGGACTAGCGGGAGTTTCGATGAGCAGTTCTTC. The V gene is TRBV2, the J gene TRBJ2-1; 13 nucleotides align to TRBD2. V trimming: 7 bases; J trimming: 8 bases; junction bases outside the gene matches: 8. Germline-derived CDR1 and CDR2 are SNHLY and FYNNEI. CDR3 length equals 15 residues.

The chain employs TRBV7-8 and TRBJ2-1, with TRBD2 matching over 9 bases. The germline V gene encodes CDR1 SGHVS and CDR2 FQNEAQ. The CDR3 sequence is 14 residues long. Germline trimming cut 6 bases from V and 8 bases from J; bases unmatched to any gene: 8. The CDR3 here is CASSIHSGSDEQFF. Here the CDR3 DNA reads TGTGCCAGCAGTATTCATAGCGGGAGTGATGAGCAGTTCTTC.

The gene calls are TRBV5-5 and TRBJ1-5; D is undetermined. Per germline, CDR1 SGHKS and CDR2 YYEKEE (reference sequence). This CDR3 comprises 14 residues. With 1 base removed from V and 1 base from J, the gap between germline ends came to 6 bases. This chain's CDR3 is CASSLYGSNQPQHF. Written as DNA, the CDR3 is TGTGCCAGCAGCTTGTACGGGAGCAATCAGCCCCAGCATTTT.

The CDR3 region is CASSPGQGPPLHF. For the CDR3, the DNA is TGTGCCAGTAGTCCAGGACAGGGGCCACCCCTCCACTTT. The V call is TRBV19, the J call TRBJ1-6; 9 bases agree with TRBD1. The CDR3 is made up of 13 amino acids. Germline V gene lookup returns CDR1 LNHDA and CDR2 SQIVND (reference sequence). Trimming at V came to 5 bases and at J to 11 bases, leaving 4 bases not matched to a gene.

This chain uses TRBV5-1 with TRBJ2-3; perhaps TRBD2 as D (7 bases). CDR1 is SGHRS and CDR2 is YFSETQ in the germline V gene. The length of the CDR3 is 14 residues. The V and J ends lost 4 bases and 2 bases respectively, with 11 bases between them. CDR3 protein: CASSAGANTDTQYF. Written as DNA, the CDR3 is TGCGCCAGCAGCGCGGGGGCGAACACAGATACGCAGTATTTT.

The rearrangement links TRBV6-6 to TRBJ2-3; 9 bases map to TRBD1. The CDR3 contains 14 residues. Trimming cost V 6 bases and J 3 bases; bases outside gene matches: 4. The germline V gene has CDR1 MNHNY and CDR2 SVGAGI (reference sequence). The CDR3 loop is CASRPGQGTDTQYF. Written as DNA, the CDR3 is TGTGCCAGCAGACCTGGACAGGGGACAGATACGCAGTATTTT.

This clone came up once. The CDR3 region is CASSLKGWDNSPLHF. The DNA of the CDR3 is TGTGCCAGCAGCTTAAAGGGGTGGGATAATTCACCCCTCCACTTT. The chain couples TRBV7-6 to TRBJ1-6, with D maybe TRBD1 (5 bases). This CDR3 is 15 amino acids long. V lost 2 bases and J 5 bases, leaving 10 bases between the germline ends. The germline gives CDR1 SGHVS, CDR2 FNYEAQ.

The V and J genes are TRBV7-2 and TRBJ1-5; 10 positions agree with TRBD1. CDR1 is SGHTA and CDR2 is FQGNSA in the germline V gene. The CDR3 runs 14 residues. With V trimmed by 5 bases and J by 6 bases, 4 bases remained unmatched. CDR3 protein: CASSETGGFQPQHF. The CDR3 DNA is TGTGCCAGCAGCGAGACAGGGGGCTTTCAGCCCCAGCATTTT.